This T cell receptor (beta chain) derives from a study of regulatory T cells in long-lasting Graves disease. About this clonotype itself: Its antigen is unknown.

Whole-study results and caveats: No thyroid tissue was studied; the work used peripheral blood only. Comparison showed that persistent patients shared more public clonotypes (under 3,000) than new patients (roughly 1,000).

Time point given: persistent/refractory GD, antithyroid drugs over 5 years with positive TRAb. Following extraction of RNA from PBMCs, that RNA was used to make the TCR library. TCR beta libraries were built with iRepertoire HTBI primers and Arm-PCR of CDR3 regions. Study processing details: Sample data revealed fewer than 70 TRBV and roughly 13 TRBJ segments. TCRdb passed the multiplex PCR reads through MiXCR, listing each CDR3 protein once. TCRdb, rather than the study authors, made the V and J calls. The table shows 400,000 to 500,000 distinct CDR3 sequences, with around 23% occurring only once. The sequence was collected from a female donor with Graves disease. Specimen: peripheral blood mononuclear cells (PBMCs), collected when the disease was refractory, from a patient treated with antithyroid drugs.

In DNA form, the CDR3 reads TGTGCCAGCACCCTTATATCACCGGGGGCCCCCTACGAGCAGTACTTC. Its translation is CASTLISPGAPYEQYF. This chain joins TRBV7-3 and TRBJ2-7; D is perhaps TRBD1 or TRBD2 (6 bases each). The germline V gene encodes CDR1 SGHTA and CDR2 FQGTGA. Trimming left V 7 bases short and J 2 bases short, with 21 bases between. The CDR3 is made up of 16 amino acids.